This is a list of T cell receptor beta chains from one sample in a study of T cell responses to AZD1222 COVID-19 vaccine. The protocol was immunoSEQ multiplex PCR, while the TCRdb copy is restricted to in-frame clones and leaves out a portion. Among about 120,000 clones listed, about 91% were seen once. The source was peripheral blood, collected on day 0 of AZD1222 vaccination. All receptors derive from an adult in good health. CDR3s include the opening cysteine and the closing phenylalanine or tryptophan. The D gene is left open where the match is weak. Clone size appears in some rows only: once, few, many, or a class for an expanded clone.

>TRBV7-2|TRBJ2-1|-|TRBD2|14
CASSLAGTRYEQFF
TGTGCCAGCAGCTTAGCGGGGACTAGATATGAGCAGTTCTTC
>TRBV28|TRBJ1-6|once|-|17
CASSLYLEPSYNSPLHF
TGTGCCAGCAGTTTATATCTGGAACCCTCCTATAATTCACCCCTCCACTTT
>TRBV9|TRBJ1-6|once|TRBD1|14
CASSVTGSNSPLHF
TGTGCCAGCAGCGTGACAGGGAGTAATTCACCCCTCCACTTT
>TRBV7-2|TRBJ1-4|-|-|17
CASSFSGRGLWNEKLFF
TGTGCCAGCAGCTTTTCCGGCAGGGGTTTATGGAATGAAAAACTGTTTTTT
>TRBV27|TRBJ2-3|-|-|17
CASSLLRQRSLVDTQYF
TGTGCCAGCAGTTTACTCAGACAGAGGTCTTTGGTGGATACGCAGTATTTT
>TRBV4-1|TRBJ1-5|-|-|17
CASSQTGQQANNQPQHF
TGCGCCAGCAGCCAAACCGGACAGCAAGCAAACAATCAGCCCCAGCATTTT
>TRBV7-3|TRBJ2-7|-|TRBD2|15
CASSPGGGLEYEQYF
TGTGCCAGCAGCCCCGGGGGGGGGCTAGAGTACGAGCAGTACTTC
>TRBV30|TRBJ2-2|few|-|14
CAWSVIVNTGELFF
TGTGCCTGGAGTGTAATAGTGAACACCGGGGAGCTGTTTTTT
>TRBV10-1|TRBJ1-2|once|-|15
CASRDQGTEDYGYTF
TGCGCCAGCAGAGACCAGGGAACCGAGGACTATGGCTACACCTTC
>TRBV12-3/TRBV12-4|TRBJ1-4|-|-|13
CASSTDGNEKLFF
TGTGCCAGCAGTACTGACGGGAATGAAAAACTGTTTTTT
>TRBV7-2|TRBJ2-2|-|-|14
CASSLSTSTGELFF
TGTGCCAGCAGCCTGTCGACTAGCACCGGGGAGCTGTTTTTT
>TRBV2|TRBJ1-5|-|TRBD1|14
CASAGQGIFQPQHF
TGTGCCAGCGCGGGACAGGGGATTTTTCAGCCCCAGCATTTT
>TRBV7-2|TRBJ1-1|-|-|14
CASSFGHLNTEAFF
TGTGCCAGCAGCTTCGGACACCTAAACACTGAAGCTTTCTTT
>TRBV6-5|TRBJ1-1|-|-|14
CASIISYMNTEAFF
TGTGCCAGCATAATCAGTTACATGAACACTGAAGCTTTCTTT
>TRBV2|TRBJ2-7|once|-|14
CASSEAQGVGEQYF
TGTGCCAGCAGTGAGGCGCAGGGAGTGGGCGAGCAGTACTTC
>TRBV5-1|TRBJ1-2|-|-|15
CASSLARPADYGYTF
TGCGCCAGCAGCTTGGCTCGACCTGCGGACTATGGCTACACCTTC
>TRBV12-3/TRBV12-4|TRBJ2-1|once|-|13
CASSPTSYNEQFF
TGTGCCAGCAGTCCGACTAGTTACAATGAGCAGTTCTTC
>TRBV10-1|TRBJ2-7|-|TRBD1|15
CASSERGQERYEQYF
TGCGCCAGCAGTGAGCGGGGACAGGAACGCTACGAGCAGTACTTC
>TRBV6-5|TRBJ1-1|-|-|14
CASSYDGARSRAFF
TGTGCCAGCAGTTACGATGGGGCGCGTTCAAGAGCTTTCTTT
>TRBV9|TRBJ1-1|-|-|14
CASSVVWGATEAFF
TGTGCCAGCAGCGTAGTATGGGGGGCCACTGAAGCTTTCTTT
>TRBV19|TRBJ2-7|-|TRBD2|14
CASSGLAGAYEQYF
TGTGCCAGTAGTGGCCTAGCGGGGGCCTACGAGCAGTACTTC
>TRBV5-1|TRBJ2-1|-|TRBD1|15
CASSPPRDSFNEQFF
TGCGCCAGCAGCCCCCCGAGGGACAGCTTTAATGAGCAGTTCTTC
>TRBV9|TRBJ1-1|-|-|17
CASSFSPWGAENTEAFF
TGTGCCAGCAGCTTCTCCCCTTGGGGGGCTGAGAACACTGAAGCTTTCTTT
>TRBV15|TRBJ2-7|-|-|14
CATSREFSFYEQYF
TGTGCCACCAGCAGAGAGTTCAGTTTCTACGAGCAGTACTTC
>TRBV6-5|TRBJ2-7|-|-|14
CASSRKTGSYEQYF
TGTGCCAGCAGCCGCAAGACAGGCTCCTACGAGCAGTACTTC
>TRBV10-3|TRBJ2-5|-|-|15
CAISESNRRQETQYF
TGTGCCATCAGTGAGTCGAATCGACGCCAAGAGACCCAGTACTTC
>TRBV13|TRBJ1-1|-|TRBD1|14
CASSLVGGQGEAFF
TGTGCCAGCAGCTTAGTCGGGGGACAGGGTGAAGCTTTCTTT
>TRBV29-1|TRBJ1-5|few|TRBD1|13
CSAIAGGGQPQHF
TGCAGCGCCATTGCAGGGGGCGGTCAGCCCCAGCATTTT
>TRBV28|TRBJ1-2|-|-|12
CASRDANYGYTF
TGTGCCAGCCGGGATGCTAACTATGGCTACACCTTC
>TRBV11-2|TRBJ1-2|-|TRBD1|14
CASSLGQGGGGYTF
TGTGCCAGCAGCTTAGGACAGGGGGGAGGTGGCTACACCTTC
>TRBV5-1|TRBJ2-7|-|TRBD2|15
CASSPTGLGAYEQYF
TGCGCCAGCAGCCCCACCGGACTAGGGGCCTACGAGCAGTACTTC
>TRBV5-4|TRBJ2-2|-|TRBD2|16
CASSLGAGGNTGELFF
TGTGCCAGCAGCTTAGGAGCGGGAGGAAACACCGGGGAGCTGTTTTTT
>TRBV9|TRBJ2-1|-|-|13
CASSEWESGVAFF
TGTGCCAGCAGCGAGTGGGAGTCGGGAGTGGCGTTCTTC
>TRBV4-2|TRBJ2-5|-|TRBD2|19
CASSQSVGLLAGDQETQYF
TGTGCCAGCAGCCAATCTGTAGGCCTTCTAGCGGGGGACCAAGAGACCCAGTACTTC
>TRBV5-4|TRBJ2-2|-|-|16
CASSLDSRVSTGELFF
TGTGCCAGCAGCTTGGACTCTAGAGTAAGCACCGGGGAGCTGTTTTTT
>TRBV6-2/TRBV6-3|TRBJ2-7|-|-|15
CASSDPQGSSFEQYF
TGTGCCAGCAGTGACCCCCAGGGTAGTAGTTTCGAGCAGTACTTC
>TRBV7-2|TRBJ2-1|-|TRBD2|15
CASSLTSGDYNEQFF
TGTGCCAGCAGCCTTACTAGCGGGGACTACAATGAGCAGTTCTTC
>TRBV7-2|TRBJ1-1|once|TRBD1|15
CASSLRQGRITEAFF
TGTGCCAGCAGCCTAAGACAGGGTCGGATCACTGAAGCTTTCTTT
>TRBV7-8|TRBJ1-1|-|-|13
CASSPMGDTEAFF
TGTGCCAGCAGCCCGATGGGTGACACTGAAGCTTTCTTT
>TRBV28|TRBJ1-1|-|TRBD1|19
CAIASLKGQGQGRNTEAFF
TGTGCCATCGCAAGCCTCAAAGGACAGGGTCAAGGAAGGAACACTGAAGCTTTCTTT
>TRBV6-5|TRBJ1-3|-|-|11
CASSYLDTIYF
TGTGCCAGCAGTTACCTGGACACCATATATTTT
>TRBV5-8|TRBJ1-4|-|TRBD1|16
CASSPRTGSANEKLFF
TGTGCCAGCAGCCCTCGGACAGGGAGTGCTAATGAAAAACTGTTTTTT
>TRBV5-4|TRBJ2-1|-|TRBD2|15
CASSSAGRERGEQFF
TGTGCCAGCAGCTCGGCAGGGCGGGAGAGGGGTGAGCAGTTCTTC